The clone carrying this T cell receptor beta chain was seen once. CD45RO-negative, CCR7-positively selected cells formed the naive CD8 fraction, excluding terminally differentiated effector memory CD45RA+ cells. This record comes from a study of shared clonotypes between healthy human individuals. In the study's own analysis: Filtering differed because ImmunoSEQ produced junction-only sequences that carried no quality scores. Repertoires were generated with immunoSEQ multiplex PCR, while TCRdb's copy carries only in-frame clones and drops some. That table supplies the V and J calls and clone size; D and trimming were determined from the DNA. The repertoire holds 2 million to 2.5 million clones, with 85% to 95% as singletons. This receptor was identified in a man younger than 35 in good health. Some clones in this sample may be carry-over from other donors' samples. Sequenced material: naive CD8+ T cells from PBMCs.

The CDR3 DNA sequence: TGCGCCAGCAGCCAGGCCAGGGGGCTGAGTGAAGCTTTCTTT. Its protein is CASSQARGLSEAFF. This chain links TRBV4-1 with TRBJ1-1, with 8 bases lining up with TRBD1. Trimming removed 3 bases from V and 7 bases from J; junction bases left unmatched: 7. The CDR3 consists of 14 residues. Germline V gene data show CDR1 as MGHRA and CDR2 as YSYEKL.